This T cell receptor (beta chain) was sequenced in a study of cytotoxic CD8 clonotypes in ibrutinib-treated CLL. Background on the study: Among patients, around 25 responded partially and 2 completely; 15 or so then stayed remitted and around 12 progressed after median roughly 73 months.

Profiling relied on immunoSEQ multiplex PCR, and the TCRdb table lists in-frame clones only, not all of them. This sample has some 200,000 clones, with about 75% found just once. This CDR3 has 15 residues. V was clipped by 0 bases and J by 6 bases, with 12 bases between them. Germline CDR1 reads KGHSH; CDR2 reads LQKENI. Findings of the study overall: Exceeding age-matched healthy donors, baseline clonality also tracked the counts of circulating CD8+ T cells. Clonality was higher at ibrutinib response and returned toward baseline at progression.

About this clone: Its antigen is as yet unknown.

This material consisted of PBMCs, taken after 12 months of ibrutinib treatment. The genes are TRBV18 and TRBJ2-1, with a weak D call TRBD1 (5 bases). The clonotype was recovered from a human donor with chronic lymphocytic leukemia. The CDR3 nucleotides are TGTGCCAGCTCACCACCGGGCTTGGGGCCCAATGAGCAGTTCTTC. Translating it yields CASSPPGLGPNEQFF.